The 15 T cell receptor beta chains in this list originate from one sample, sequenced in a study of blood T cell repertoires in COVID-19. Libraries were prepared by immunoSEQ multiplex PCR; TCRdb keeps only in-frame clonotypes and omits some of them. Among roughly 220,000 clones listed, 65% to 90% were seen once. The sequencing sample was made of peripheral blood. The receptors here all came from an elderly man with acute or convalescent COVID-19.

The chain combines TRBV10-2 with TRBJ2-3, with D maybe TRBD1 (10 bases). Germline V lookup: CDR1 WSHSY, CDR2 SAAADI. The ends were cut back, 6 bases at V and 0 bases at J, with 22 bases in the middle. The length of the CDR3 is 18 residues. Here the CDR3 reads CASSGTGVLAGSTDTQYF. As DNA, the CDR3 is TGCGCCAGCAGCGGGACAGGGGTTCTAGCGGGGAGCACAGATACGCAGTATTTT.

The genes are TRBV11-3 and TRBJ2-3; maybe TRBD2 (6 bases). From germline, CDR1 is SGHNT and CDR2 YENEEA. The V end was cut by 2 bases, the J end by 3 bases, with 12 bases between. This CDR3 has 15 amino acids. CDR3 in amino acids: CASSLNDGRTDTQYF. Here the CDR3 DNA reads TGTGCCAGCAGCTTAAACGACGGGAGAACAGATACGCAGTATTTT.

The table lists this clone with a few counts. The chain combines TRBV30 with TRBJ2-7; TRBD1 agrees at 12 bases. Germline assignment: CDR1 GTSNPN and CDR2 SVGIG (reference sequence). The CDR3 length is 13 residues. J was trimmed by 7 bases and V by 7 bases; bases with no gene match: 8. The CDR3 region is CAFYRDRGLEQYF. The CDR3 nucleotides are TGTGCCTTCTACCGGGACAGGGGGCTTGAGCAGTACTTC.

This clone came up a few times. The CDR3 is CAWSVLGPTRAKNIQYF. CDR3 DNA sequence: TGTGCCTGGAGTGTACTTGGACCGACTAGGGCCAAAAACATTCAGTACTTC. The rearrangement uses TRBV30 and TRBJ2-4; D is possibly TRBD2 (6 bases). There are 17 residues in the CDR3. Germline V CDR1 and CDR2: GTSNPN, SVGIG (reference sequence). The V gene lost 0 bases and the J gene lost 1 base, with 16 bases spanning the gap.

V gene TRBV7-8 combines with J gene TRBJ2-2, with D perhaps TRBD1 (6 bases). The CDR3 is made up of 15 amino acids. Germline CDR1 and CDR2: SGHVS and FQNEAQ. V lost 5 bases and J lost 3, with 13 bases in between. CDR3 in amino acids: CASSQPGQYTGELFF. CDR3 DNA: TGTGCCAGCAGCCAACCGGGACAATACACCGGGGAGCTGTTTTTT.

The chain joins TRBV18 to TRBJ1-1; 9 bases are shared with TRBD1. This CDR3 has 16 amino acids. Germline V lookup: CDR1 KGHSH, CDR2 LQKENI. V dropped 3 bases and J dropped 4; count of bases not matched to a gene: 9. CDR3 in amino acids: CASSPTRQGGVTEAFF. The CDR3 DNA follows: TGTGCCAGCTCACCTACGAGACAGGGGGGCGTCACTGAAGCTTTCTTT.

In this sample, this clone turned up a few times. The CDR3 region is CASSLASGKARGYEQFF. In DNA form, the CDR3 reads TGTGCCAGCAGCTTAGCTAGCGGGAAAGCGCGGGGATATGAGCAGTTCTTC. The chain employs TRBV7-2 and TRBJ2-1; 8 bases are a match to TRBD2. The germline gives CDR1 SGHTA, CDR2 FQGNSA. The junction had 12 bases not matched to a gene; V was cut back by 0 bases and J by 8 bases. There are 17 residues in the CDR3.

Written as DNA, the CDR3 is TGTGCCAGCAGCCAAGTATCAAGCACTTCAAGCACCGGGGAGCTGTTTTTT. Amino acids: CASSQVSSTSSTGELFF. The chain couples TRBV4-2 to TRBJ2-2; D unresolved. The V end was cut by 1 base, the J end by 4 bases, with 16 bases between. Germline values: CDR1 LGHNA, CDR2 YNFKEQ. This CDR3 is 17 amino acids long.

The CDR3 loop reads CASSLGGTAFQETQYF. The CDR3 coding sequence is TGTGCCAGCAGCTTGGGGGGGACGGCATTCCAAGAGACCCAGTACTTC. The gene calls are TRBV11-3 and TRBJ2-5; 7 bases fit TRBD2. V lost 3 bases, J lost 1 base, and 8 bases stayed unmatched. CDR1 and CDR2 (germline): SGHNT, YENEEA. This CDR3 comprises 16 residues. Looking up the rest from reference TRBV11-3 and TRBJ2-5 gives the full variable domain: EAGVVQSPRYKIIEKKQPVAFWCNPISGHNTLYWYLQNLGQGPELLIRYENEEAVDDSQLPKDRFSAERLKGVDSTLKIQPAELGDSAVYLCASSLGGTAFQETQYFGPGTRLLVL.

The V gene is TRBV10-3, the J gene TRBJ2-3; the D gene is possibly TRBD2 (5 bases). Deletions cut 11 bases from V and 0 bases from J, with 6 bases between. CDR3 length: 11 residues. Per germline, CDR1 ENHRY and CDR2 SYGVKD. The CDR3 nucleotides read TGTGCCGGCGGGAGCACAGATACGCAGTATTTT. Amino acids: CAGGSTDTQYF.

V and J are TRBV7-6 and TRBJ2-3, with 14 bases identical to TRBD2. This CDR3 comprises 17 residues. Unmatched junction bases numbered 3, after V lost 1 base and J lost 3 bases. Germline V gene sequence: CDR1 SGHVS, CDR2 FNYEAQ. CDR3 nucleotide sequence: TGTGCCAGCAGCTTAGGGGGGACTAGCGGGAGAACAGATACGCAGTATTTT. It specifies CASSLGGTSGRTDTQYF.

This sequence joins TRBV5-1 and TRBJ2-2; 9 bases match TRBD1. The junction had 5 bases not matched to a gene; V was cut back by 4 bases and J by 7 bases. Per germline, CDR1 SGHRS and CDR2 YFSETQ. The CDR3 extends over 14 amino acids. The CDR3 here is CASSRDREFGELFF. CDR3 nucleotides: TGCGCCAGCAGCAGGGACAGGGAGTTCGGGGAGCTGTTTTTT.

V usage is TRBV12-3 or TRBV12-4 and J usage is TRBJ1-6, with a possible D match to TRBD1 (6 bases). The V and J ends lost 1 base and 9 bases respectively, with 7 bases between them. The CDR3 has 13 residues. CDR3 sequence: CASSLGGRSPLHF. DNA for the CDR3: TGTGCCAGCAGTTTAGGGGGGCGTTCACCCCTCCACTTT.

V gene TRBV27 combines with J gene TRBJ1-1, with D possibly being TRBD1 (5 bases). There are 13 residues in the CDR3. V was clipped by 8 bases and J by 2 bases, with 12 bases between them. CDR1 and CDR2 from the germline V gene are MNHEY and SMNVEV (reference sequence). The CDR3 nucleotides are TGTGCCAGCCACAGACAGCGCAACACTGAAGCTTTCTTT. Translating it yields CASHRQRNTEAFF.

This clone came up once. V and J are TRBV6-5 and TRBJ2-2; 13 bases fit TRBD2. V shed 6 bases, J shed 2 bases, and the junction held 0 bases outside the gene matches. Germline V gene data show CDR1 as MNHEY and CDR2 as SVGAGI. CDR3 length: 15 residues. The DNA of the CDR3 is TGTGCCAGCAGGGGACTAGCGGGAAACACCGGGGAGCTGTTTTTT. This encodes CASRGLAGNTGELFF.